These 7 T cell receptor beta chains share one sample of origin, sequenced in a study of neoadjuvant anti-PD-1 for oral cavity cancer. Generated by immunoSEQ multiplex PCR, the TCRdb table keeps only in-frame clones and is missing some. The sample shows around 31,000 clones, around nine tenths of them seen only once. The sequences come from PBMCs, collected before nivolumab (anti-PD-1) treatment. The source of these receptors is a person between 35 and 79 years old with oral cavity squamous cell carcinoma.

This chain joins TRBV20-1 and TRBJ2-3; D is undetermined. The CDR3 spans 11 residues. CDR1 is DFQATT, CDR2 SNEGSKA, per germline (reference sequence). V gave up 3 bases and J gave up 3 bases, with 4 bases separating them. The CDR3 is CSASLTDTQYF. CDR3 coding DNA: TGCAGTGCTAGTTTGACAGATACGCAGTATTTT.

The chain combines TRBV19 with TRBJ1-6; 8 bases align to TRBD1. CDR1 LNHDA and CDR2 SQIVND come from the germline V gene (reference sequence). J lost 3 bases, V lost 1 base, and 8 bases had no gene match. The CDR3 covers 18 residues. The CDR3 DNA reads as TGTGCCAGTAGTATAGGGACAGGGCGGTACGGCTATAATTCACCCCTCCACTTT. This translates into CASSIGTGRYGYNSPLHF. Filled out from reference TRBV19 and TRBJ1-6, the complete variable domain reads DGGITQSPKYLFRKEGQNVTLSCEQNLNHDAMYWYRQDPGQGLRLIYYSQIVNDFQKGDIAEGYSVSREKKESFPLTVTSAQKNPTAFYLCASSIGTGRYGYNSPLHFGNGTRLTVT.

This clone has just one count. The chain uses TRBV6-1 and TRBJ1-6; no clear D gene. V was trimmed by 2 bases and J by 6 bases, leaving 8 bases between them. The CDR3 is 14 amino acids. Germline V CDR1 and CDR2: MNHNS, SASEGT. The CDR3 here is CASSESGTNSPLHF. CDR3 in DNA: TGTGCCAGCAGTGAATCCGGCACTAATTCACCCCTCCACTTT.

The V gene is TRBV7-8, the J gene TRBJ2-7; D may be TRBD2 (6 bases). Per germline, CDR1 SGHVS and CDR2 FQNEAQ. The CDR3 totals 14 residues. The ends were cut back, 5 bases at V and 4 bases at J, with 15 bases in the middle. CDR3 coding DNA: TGTGCCAGCAGCCATCGACTGGGACTTTACGAGCAGTACTTC. Translating it yields CASSHRLGLYEQYF.

The V gene is TRBV29-1, the J gene TRBJ1-5; D may be TRBD1 (5 bases). Germline values: CDR1 SQVTM, CDR2 ANQGSEA. Between the trimmed V and J ends, which lost 4 bases and 4 bases, there was a span of 11 bases. This CDR3 spans 13 amino acids. DNA for the CDR3: TGCAGCGTTGGCCAGGGCAAAAATCAGCCCCAGCATTTT. Translated, it gives CSVGQGKNQPQHF.

This clone was recorded only once. The chain is built from TRBV11-3 and TRBJ2-5; 12 nucleotides align to TRBD2. The CDR3 has 16 residues. The germline V gene encodes CDR1 SGHNT and CDR2 YENEEA. The trim removed 4 bases at V and 5 bases at J, leaving 8 bases unmatched. CDR3 sequence: CASSSSGGASLETQYF. The CDR3 nucleotides are TGTGCCAGCAGCTCTAGCGGGGGGGCATCATTGGAGACCCAGTACTTC.

The chain employs TRBV25-1 and TRBJ2-3; a weak D match, TRBD2 (6 bases). The CDR3 totals 13 residues. Germline V gene data show CDR1 as MGHDK and CDR2 as SYGVNS. V shed 7 bases and J shed 2 bases, with 10 bases lying between them. This CDR3 is CASISDYTDTQYF. The CDR3 nucleotides are TGTGCCAGCATCTCGGACTACACAGATACGCAGTATTTT. The entire variable domain, with the rest obtained from reference TRBV25-1 and TRBJ2-3, is as follows: EADIYQTPRYLVIGTGKKITLECSQTMGHDKMYWYQQDPGMELHLIHYSYGVNSTEKGDLSSESTVSRIRTEHFPLTLESARPSHTSQYLCASISDYTDTQYFGPGTRLTVL.